The present entry profiles one T cell receptor beta chain with its context. The antigen remains unidentified. The germline gives CDR1 MDHEN, CDR2 SYDVKM. The CDR3 has 17 residues. The sample comes from a study of CXCR3-negative and CXCR3-positive naive CD8 T cells. Study details: For each library, about 1.5 +/- 0.3 million TRB reads were obtained, about 135 million in total. General study points: In both naive subsets diversity was comparably high, whereas memory CD8+ cells showed much lower diversity.

UMI-labeled TRB cDNA libraries were prepared by 5' RACE. TCRdb re-called the 5' RACE reads and shows each CDR3 protein once, DNA omitted. This specimen shows over 100,000 distinct CDR3 sequences; the ten leading clones hold roughly 0.31%. The sequencing sample was made of naive CXCR3- CD8+ T cells from blood. Subset noted: CD45RO-CCR7+CD27+CD95- naive CD8+ T cells lacking CXCR3 (TNR3-). The sequence was obtained from a human donor in good health. Some clones in this sample may be carry-over from other donors' samples. The chain couples TRBV28 to TRBJ2-6; TCRdb outputs TRBD1, but without DNA this stays unchecked. This CDR3 reads CASSLRGGNSGATVLTF.